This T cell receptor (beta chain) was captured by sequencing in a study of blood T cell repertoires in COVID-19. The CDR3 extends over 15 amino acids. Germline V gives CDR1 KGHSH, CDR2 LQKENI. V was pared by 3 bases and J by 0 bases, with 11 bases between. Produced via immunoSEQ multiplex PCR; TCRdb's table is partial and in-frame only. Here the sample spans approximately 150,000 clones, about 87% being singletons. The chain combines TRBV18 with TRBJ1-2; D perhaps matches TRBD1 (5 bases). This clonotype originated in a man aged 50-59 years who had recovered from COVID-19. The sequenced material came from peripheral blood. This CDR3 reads CASSPPGEPNYGYTF. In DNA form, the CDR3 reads TGTGCCAGCTCACCCCCGGGGGAGCCTAACTATGGCTACACCTTC.